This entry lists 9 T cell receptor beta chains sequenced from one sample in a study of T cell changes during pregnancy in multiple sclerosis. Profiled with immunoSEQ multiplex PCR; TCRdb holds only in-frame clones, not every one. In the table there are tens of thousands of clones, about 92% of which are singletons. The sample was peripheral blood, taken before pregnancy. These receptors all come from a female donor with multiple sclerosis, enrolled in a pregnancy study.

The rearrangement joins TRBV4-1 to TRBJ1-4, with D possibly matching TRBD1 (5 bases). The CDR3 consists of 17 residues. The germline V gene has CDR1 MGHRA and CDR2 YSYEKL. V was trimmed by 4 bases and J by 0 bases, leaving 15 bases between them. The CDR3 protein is CASSPRGREATNEKLFF. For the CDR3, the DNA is TGCGCCAGCAGCCCTCGCGGCAGGGAGGCAACTAATGAAAAACTGTTTTTT.

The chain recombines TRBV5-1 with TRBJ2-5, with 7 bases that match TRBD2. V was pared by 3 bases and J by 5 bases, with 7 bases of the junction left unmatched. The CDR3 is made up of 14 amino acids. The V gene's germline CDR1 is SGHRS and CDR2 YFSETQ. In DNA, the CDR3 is TGCGCCAGCAGCTCCAACTCGGGAGGTGAGACCCAGTACTTC. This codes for CASSSNSGGETQYF.

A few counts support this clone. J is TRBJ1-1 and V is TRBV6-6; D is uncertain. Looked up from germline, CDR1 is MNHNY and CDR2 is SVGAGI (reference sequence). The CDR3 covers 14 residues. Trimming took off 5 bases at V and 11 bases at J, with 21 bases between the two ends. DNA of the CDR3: TGTGCCAGCAGTATGGCGCGTCAGCCCCCGGGGGCTTTCTTT. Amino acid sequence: CASSMARQPPGAFF.

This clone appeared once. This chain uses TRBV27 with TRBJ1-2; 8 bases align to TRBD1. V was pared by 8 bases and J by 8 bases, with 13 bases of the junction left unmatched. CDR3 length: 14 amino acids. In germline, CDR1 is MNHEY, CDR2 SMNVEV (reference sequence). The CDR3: CASAKDRAGKGYTF. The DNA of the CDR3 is TGTGCCAGCGCCAAGGACAGGGCAGGGAAAGGCTACACCTTC.

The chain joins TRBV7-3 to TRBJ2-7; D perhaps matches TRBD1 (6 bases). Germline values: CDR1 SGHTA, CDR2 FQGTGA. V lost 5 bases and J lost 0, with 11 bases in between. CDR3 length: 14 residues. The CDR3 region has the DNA TGTGCCAGCAGCCCAGACAGGAGCTCCTACGAGCAGTACTTC. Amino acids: CASSPDRSSYEQYF. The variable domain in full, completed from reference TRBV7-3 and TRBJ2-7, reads GAGVSQTPSNKVTEKGKYVELRCDPISGHTALYWYRQSLGQGPEFLIYFQGTGAADDSGLPNDRFFAVRPEGSVSTLKIQRTERGDSAVYLCASSPDRSSYEQYFGPGTRLTVT.

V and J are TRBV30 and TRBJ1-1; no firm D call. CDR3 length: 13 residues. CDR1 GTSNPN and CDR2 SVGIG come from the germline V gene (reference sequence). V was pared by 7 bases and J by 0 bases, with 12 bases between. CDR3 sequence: CALLTGMNTEAFF. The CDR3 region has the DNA TGTGCCTTACTTACGGGAATGAACACTGAAGCTTTCTTT.

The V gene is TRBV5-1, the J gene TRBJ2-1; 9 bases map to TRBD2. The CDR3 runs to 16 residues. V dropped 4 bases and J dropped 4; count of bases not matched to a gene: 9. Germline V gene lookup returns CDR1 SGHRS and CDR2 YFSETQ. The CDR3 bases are TGCGCCAGCAGCCGCGGGGGGGGTTTTACTTACAATGAGCAGTTCTTC. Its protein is CASSRGGGFTYNEQFF.

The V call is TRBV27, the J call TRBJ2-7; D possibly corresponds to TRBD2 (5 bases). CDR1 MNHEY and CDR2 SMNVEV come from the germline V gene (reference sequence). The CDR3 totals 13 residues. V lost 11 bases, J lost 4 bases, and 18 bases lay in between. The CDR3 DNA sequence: TGTGCCTCCTCCGGCGGGTACGCGTACGAGCAGTACTTC. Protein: CASSGGYAYEQYF.

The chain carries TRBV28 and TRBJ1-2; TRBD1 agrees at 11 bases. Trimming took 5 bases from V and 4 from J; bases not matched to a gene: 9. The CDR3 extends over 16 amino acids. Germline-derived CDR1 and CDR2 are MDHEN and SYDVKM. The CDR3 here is CASSPLDGTGGYGYTF. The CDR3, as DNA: TGTGCCAGCAGTCCACTTGACGGGACAGGGGGCTATGGCTACACCTTC.